Reported below is one TCR beta chain. Its antigen is undetermined. J gave up 2 bases and V 5 bases, and 10 bases lay outside the gene matches. This CDR3 contains 17 residues. Germline CDR1 and CDR2: SGHVS and FNYEAQ. The sample originates from a study of cytomegalovirus exposure and HLA in healthy donors. General study results and limits: It was found in a later analysis that first-cohort TCR clusters tended to co-occur in the 120 validation repertoires. According to the study, around 150 TCR beta chains were cytomegalovirus-associated.

The method was immunoSEQ multiplex PCR; TCRdb's version includes in-frame clones alone and lacks a portion of them. This table holds tens of thousands of clones, 95% found once. The genes are TRBV7-6 and TRBJ2-1; 9 bases fit TRBD2. The material sequenced was PBMCs. This clonotype was obtained from a young woman in good health and CMV-seronegative. CDR3 nucleotide sequence: TGTGCCAGCAGCCCTCGATCGACTAGCGGTACCTACAATGAGCAGTTCTTC. Residues: CASSPRSTSGTYNEQFF.